The 22 T cell receptor beta chains in this list originate from one sample, sequenced in a study of CD8+ T cells in alopecia areata. Sequencing relied on a cDNA template that was reverse transcribed from extracted RNA. TCRdb's copy holds only in-frame clones and misses some; the assay was immunoSEQ multiplex PCR. The data show tens of thousands of clones, 70% to 85% seen once. Regarding treatment: oral pan-JAK inhibitor, 5-10 mg twice daily. Sequenced here: CD8+ T cells sorted from blood, sampled at approximately week 42, from a patient treated with tofacitinib. Receptors were obtained from a human donor with alopecia areata.

The gene calls are TRBV6-5 and TRBJ2-3, with unresolved D. V lost 1 base to trimming and J lost 4 bases, with 6 bases between them. The CDR3 covers 13 residues. In germline, CDR1 is MNHEY, CDR2 SVGAGI. The DNA for the CDR3 is TGTGCCAGCAGTTACTATCCCTCAGATACGCAGTATTTT. Amino acid sequence: CASSYYPSDTQYF.

The V gene is TRBV19, the J gene TRBJ1-6; no reliable D call. The CDR3 spans 16 residues. Trimming took 5 bases from V and 11 from J, leaving 22 bases between them. Germline values: CDR1 LNHDA, CDR2 SQIVND (reference sequence). For the CDR3, the DNA is TGTGCCAGTAGTCCGCGGGCCGGATCAGTAAGTCCACCCCTCCACTTT. Its translation: CASSPRAGSVSPPLHF.

The rearrangement joins TRBV11-2 to TRBJ2-2; D not certain. CDR1 SGHAT and CDR2 FQNNGV come from the germline V gene. Between the trimmed V and J ends, which lost 3 bases and 9 bases, there was a span of 8 bases. The CDR3 length is 12 residues. The CDR3: CASSFVPRELFF. The CDR3 DNA reads TGTGCCAGCAGCTTCGTCCCAAGGGAGCTGTTTTTT.

V and J are TRBV6-5 and TRBJ1-1; possibly TRBD1 for D (6 bases). The CDR3 consists of 15 residues. Germline V gene lookup returns CDR1 MNHEY and CDR2 SVGAGI. V shed 1 base and J shed 4 bases, with 13 bases lying between them. CDR3: CASSYYTGRLTEAFF. The CDR3 DNA reads as TGTGCCAGCAGTTACTATACAGGGCGCCTCACTGAAGCTTTCTTT.

This chain uses TRBV19 with TRBJ1-1; D is ambiguous. The CDR3 has 10 amino acids. The ends were cut back, 8 bases at V and 9 bases at J, with 10 bases in the middle. Germline V gene lookup returns CDR1 LNHDA and CDR2 SQIVND (reference sequence). The CDR3 DNA sequence: TGTGCCAGTCGCGATCAACAAGCTTTCTTT. This translates into CASRDQQAFF.

The rearrangement links TRBV29-1 to TRBJ2-7; 8 positions match TRBD1. V shed 7 bases, J shed 0 bases, and the junction held 14 bases outside the gene matches. The CDR3 contains 16 residues. Germline loops: CDR1 SQVTM, CDR2 ANQGSEA. CDR3 sequence reads: CSAKLPDRGDSYEQYF. The CDR3 coding sequence is TGCAGCGCCAAACTACCTGACAGGGGAGACTCCTACGAGCAGTACTTC.

V gene TRBV9 combines with J gene TRBJ1-5, with D possibly matching TRBD1 (6 bases). The CDR3 runs to 15 residues. The germline gives CDR1 SGDLS, CDR2 YYNGEE. With 3 bases removed from V and 1 base from J, the gap between germline ends came to 11 bases. The CDR3 sequence is CASSAGGASNQPQHF. DNA for the CDR3: TGTGCCAGCAGCGCGGGGGGGGCCAGCAATCAGCCCCAGCATTTT.

This sequence joins TRBV6-5 and TRBJ2-3; D gene unclear. The V end lost 6 bases, the J end lost 3 bases, and 16 bases lay between the germline ends. The germline V gene has CDR1 MNHEY and CDR2 SVGAGI. The CDR3 is 15 residues long. The CDR3 DNA follows: TGTGCCAGCAGCCTCCCTCCCGGTGGGACAGATACGCAGTATTTT. This encodes CASSLPPGGTDTQYF.

This clone has only a few counts. V and J are TRBV2 and TRBJ2-7; TRBD1 is a possible D gene (6 bases). The germline V and J ends were trimmed by 2 bases and 2 bases, with 19 bases remaining between them. The CDR3 is made up of 17 amino acids. Germline CDR1 is SNHLY and CDR2 is FYNNEI. CDR3 in amino acids: CASSEPSGTPRAYEQYF. For the CDR3, the DNA is TGTGCCAGCAGTGAACCATCCGGGACACCACGGGCCTACGAGCAGTACTTC.

The chain uses TRBV5-6 and TRBJ2-2; possibly TRBD1 or TRBD2 for D (5 bases each). CDR1 and CDR2 from the germline V gene are SGHDT and YYEEEE. V lost 0 bases to trimming and J lost 0 bases, with 9 bases between them. This CDR3 region has 16 residues. The CDR3 spells CASSLGGTSNTGELFF. The DNA for the CDR3 is TGTGCCAGCAGCTTGGGAGGGACGTCGAACACCGGGGAGCTGTTTTTT.

This clone was seen only a few times. The chain uses TRBV30 and TRBJ2-1; D is unclear. The CDR3 is 14 amino acids. Germline-derived CDR1 and CDR2 are GTSNPN and SVGIG (reference sequence). The V gene lost 0 bases and the J gene lost 6 bases, with 12 bases spanning the gap. CDR3 sequence (DNA): TGTGCCTGGAGTGTAGGTGGGATGGTCAATGAGCAGTTCTTC. It codes for CAWSVGGMVNEQFF.

This clone was found a few times. The J gene is TRBJ1-2, the V gene TRBV2; 8 bases agree with TRBD1. Looked up from germline, CDR1 is SNHLY and CDR2 is FYNNEI. CDR3 length: 13 residues. The trim removed 7 bases at V and 7 bases at J, leaving 8 bases unmatched. The CDR3, as DNA: TGTGCCAGCACTCCGGACAGGGCTCGTGGCTACACCTTC. Protein: CASTPDRARGYTF.

This clone was detected once. The rearrangement uses TRBV27 and TRBJ2-2; D is ambiguous. Per germline, CDR1 MNHEY and CDR2 SMNVEV (reference sequence). The CDR3 runs to 12 residues. V dropped 3 bases and J dropped 6 bases, with 5 bases sitting between them. In DNA, the CDR3 is TGTGCCAGCAGTTTGAGACCCGGGGAGCTGTTTTTT. This gives the protein CASSLRPGELFF.

The chain employs TRBV7-2 and TRBJ1-2; maybe TRBD1 (5 bases). Trimming shortened V by 5 bases and J by 7 bases, and 23 bases separated the two germline ends. CDR1 is SGHTA, CDR2 FQGNSA, per germline. CDR3 length: 16 amino acids. The CDR3 sequence: CASSLLAAVRGGGYTF. The CDR3 DNA follows: TGTGCCAGCAGCCTCTTAGCGGCGGTACGGGGCGGTGGCTACACCTTC.

The gene calls are TRBV7-9 and TRBJ2-3, with D hard to call. The CDR3 spans 14 residues. Deletions cut 5 bases from V and 2 bases from J, with 11 bases between. CDR1 is SEHNR, CDR2 FQNEAQ, per germline (reference sequence). Here the CDR3 DNA reads TGTGCCAGCAGCCCGTCAGGAATCACAGATACGCAGTATTTT. Translated: CASSPSGITDTQYF.

The rearrangement uses TRBV30 and TRBJ1-6, with TRBD1 identical over 8 bases. The CDR3 has 15 residues. Germline values: CDR1 GTSNPN, CDR2 SVGIG (reference sequence). V dropped 2 bases and J dropped 7; count of bases not matched to a gene: 7. The CDR3 nucleotides read TGTGCCTGGAGTATGGGGACAGGTGGGAATTCACCCCTCCACTTT. Translated, it gives CAWSMGTGGNSPLHF.

The rearrangement joins TRBV10-3 to TRBJ2-7, with 7 bases that match TRBD2. The CDR3 totals 16 residues. Trimming took 3 bases from V and 5 from J; bases not matched to a gene: 13. CDR1 is ENHRY and CDR2 is SYGVKD in the germline V gene. CDR3 sequence (DNA): TGTGCCATCAGTGAAGGGAGCGGGAACCCCTCGGACGAGCAGTACTTC. It translates to CAISEGSGNPSDEQYF.

The chain is built from TRBV13 and TRBJ2-7; D gene unclear. The CDR3 length is 13 residues. The germline V gene encodes CDR1 PRHDT and CDR2 FYEKMQ (reference sequence). V gave up 4 bases and J gave up 2 bases, with 9 bases separating them. Here the CDR3 DNA reads TGTGCCAGCAGCTCCCACGGCACCTACGAGCAGTACTTC. It is translated as CASSSHGTYEQYF.

The rearrangement joins TRBV7-2 to TRBJ2-5; no reliable D call. Germline-derived CDR1 and CDR2 are SGHTA and FQGNSA. This CDR3 contains 12 residues. V lost 4 bases, J lost 5 bases, and 8 bases lay in between. CDR3 DNA: TGTGCCAGCAGCTCCTCAGCCGAGACCCAGTACTTC. Protein product: CASSSSAETQYF.

The chain combines TRBV7-9 with TRBJ2-7; the match to TRBD1 covers 9 bases. Trimming took 3 bases from V and 2 from J; bases not matched to a gene: 5. The CDR3 contains 15 residues. Germline V gene sequence: CDR1 SEHNR, CDR2 FQNEAQ (reference sequence). CDR3 in amino acids: CASSLGTGITYEQYF. The DNA for the CDR3 is TGTGCCAGCAGCTTGGGGACAGGGATTACCTACGAGCAGTACTTC.

The chain uses TRBV15 and TRBJ2-3; 8 bases are a match to TRBD1. CDR1 and CDR2 from the germline V gene are LNHNV and YYDKDF (reference sequence). Trimming removed 5 bases from V and 2 bases from J; junction bases left unmatched: 18. This CDR3 has 19 amino acids. CDR3 loop: CATSGRDRTLNLLTDTQYF. CDR3 sequence (DNA): TGTGCCACCAGCGGACGGGACAGGACACTAAATCTCCTCACAGATACGCAGTATTTT. The variable domain in full, completed from reference TRBV15 and TRBJ2-3, reads DAMVIQNPRYQVTQFGKPVTLSCSQTLNHNVMYWYQQKSSQAPKLLFHYYDKDFNNEADTPDNFQSRRPNTSFCFLDIRSPGLGDTAMYLCATSGRDRTLNLLTDTQYFGPGTRLTVL.

This clone was recorded once. J is TRBJ2-3 and V is TRBV30; tentative D call: TRBD1 (5 bases). V was clipped by 6 bases and J by 0 bases, with 13 bases between them. CDR1 and CDR2 from the germline V gene are GTSNPN and SVGIG (reference sequence). This CDR3 contains 14 residues. The CDR3, as DNA: TGTGCCTGCCAAGGGGTTCTTAGCACAGATACGCAGTATTTT. Protein: CACQGVLSTDTQYF.